What follows are 18 T cell receptor beta chains derived from one specimen sequenced in a study of CD8 T cells in ankylosing spondylitis. A single record per CDR3 protein comes from TCRdb applying MiXCR to the 5' RACE reads. The data contain a few hundred thousand distinct CDR3 sequences, about 10% of them singletons. The sample comprised blood, either unsorted or a sorted T cell fraction (not recorded which). The receptor set was obtained from a male donor with ankylosing spondylitis or in good health (not recorded which).

At least ten counts were recorded for this clonotype. The germline gene is not matched at one end of the junction; a read error may be the cause. J is TRBJ2-5 and V is TRBV18; the D call may be TRBD1 or TRBD2 (5 bases each). This CDR3 spans 12 amino acids. The V gene's germline CDR1 is KGHSH and CDR2 LQKENI. The CDR3 bases are TGTGCCAGCTCACCAAGAGGGGACCTGAAAAACTTC. This gives the protein CASSPRGDLKNF.

The chain is built from TRBV20-1 and TRBJ1-5, with D perhaps TRBD1 (6 bases). The CDR3 has 14 amino acids. V lost 4 bases, J lost 5 bases, and 15 bases lay in between. Germline V CDR1 and CDR2: DFQATT, SNEGSKA (reference sequence). The CDR3 region has the DNA TGCAGTGCTACACAAGGGGGTAACGATCAGCCCCAGCATTTT. Residues: CSATQGGNDQPQHF.

The V gene is TRBV11-2, the J gene TRBJ2-3, with 8 bases identical to TRBD2. CDR1 and CDR2 (germline): SGHAT, FQNNGV. This CDR3 has 17 amino acids. V gave up 0 bases and J gave up 4 bases; unmatched junction bases: 9. In DNA, the CDR3 is TGTGCCAGCAGCTTAGAGGGCGGGGGGAATTCCCCAGATACGCAGTATTTT. Its protein product is CASSLEGGGNSPDTQYF.

The chain carries TRBV7-2 and TRBJ2-7; TRBD1 aligns across 7 bases. From germline, CDR1 is SGHTA and CDR2 FQGNSA. Trimming at V came to 1 base and at J to 2 bases, leaving 5 bases not matched to a gene. CDR3 length: 15 amino acids. Here the CDR3 reads CASSLVYRGTYEQYF. DNA for the CDR3: TGTGCCAGCAGCTTAGTTTACAGGGGAACCTACGAGCAGTACTTC.

This clonotype was counted between two and nine times. The chain links TRBV15 to TRBJ1-2; maybe TRBD1 (5 bases). The germline V gene encodes CDR1 LNHNV and CDR2 YYDKDF (reference sequence). The CDR3 spans 13 residues. V shed 4 bases and J shed 8 bases, with 14 bases lying between them. CDR3 region: CATSTTRAGGYTF. The CDR3 coding sequence is TGTGCCACCAGCACCACGAGAGCAGGGGGCTACACCTTC.

This clonotype was recorded many times. The rearrangement uses TRBV12-3 or TRBV12-4 and TRBJ1-1; D is unresolved. The CDR3 totals 14 residues. V was cut by 5 bases and J by 4 bases, with 14 bases left in between. CDR3 in amino acids: CASSEEFGLTEAFF. For the CDR3, the DNA is TGTGCCAGCAGTGAAGAGTTTGGCCTCACTGAAGCTTTCTTT.

This clonotype was seen ten or more times. The chain employs TRBV9 and TRBJ2-1, with unresolved D. This CDR3 region has 15 residues. The V and J ends lost 0 bases and 0 bases respectively, with 7 bases between them. Per the germline V gene, CDR1 is SGDLS and CDR2 is YYNGEE. CDR3 amino acids: CASSVETSSYNEQFF. The CDR3 nucleotides read TGTGCCAGCAGCGTAGAGACGAGCTCCTACAATGAGCAGTTCTTC.

The chain has TRBV7-2 and TRBJ2-5; the match to TRBD2 covers 9 bases. Trimming removed 5 bases from V and 1 base from J; junction bases left unmatched: 5. The CDR3 length is 15 residues. Germline V gene sequence: CDR1 SGHTA, CDR2 FQGNSA. Here the CDR3 reads CASSPLRGGQETQYF. The CDR3 nucleotides are TGTGCCAGCAGCCCCCTGCGGGGGGGCCAAGAGACCCAGTACTTC.

A few counts support this clonotype. This chain uses TRBV20-1 with TRBJ1-3; D remains unclear. The V and J ends lost 2 bases and 0 bases respectively, with 14 bases between them. Germline assignment: CDR1 DFQATT and CDR2 SNEGSKA (reference sequence). The CDR3 loop spans 16 amino acids. CDR3 bases: TGCAGTGCTAGACCTCGTGTGTACAGCTCTGGAAACACCATATATTTT. It yields the protein CSARPRVYSSGNTIYF.

This clonotype was found many times. V usage is TRBV9 and J usage is TRBJ1-5; tentatively, D is TRBD1 (6 bases). V was clipped by 7 bases and J by 7 bases, with 18 bases between them. The germline gives CDR1 SGDLS, CDR2 YYNGEE. The CDR3 loop spans 14 amino acids. CDR3 in amino acids: CASGPGQTGQPQHF. The CDR3 DNA reads as TGTGCCAGCGGACCGGGACAAACGGGCCAGCCCCAGCATTTT.

This clonotype was observed many times. This rearrangement joins TRBV3-1 to TRBJ2-5; no reliable D call. CDR3 length equals 11 residues. Germline CDR1 is LGHDT and CDR2 is YNNKEL (reference sequence). Deletions cut 6 bases from V and 5 bases from J, with 7 bases between. In nucleotides, the CDR3 is TGTGCCAGCAGGCACAGTGAGACCCAGTACTTC. Translating gives CASRHSETQYF.

This clonotype has ten or more counts. The V gene is TRBV14, the J gene TRBJ2-2; D is perhaps TRBD1 or TRBD2 (5 bases each). There are 17 residues in the CDR3. Germline CDR1 reads SGHDN; CDR2 reads FVKESK. The germline V and J ends were trimmed by 2 bases and 0 bases, with 13 bases remaining between them. The CDR3 sequence: CASSQSSGPANTGELFF. In DNA, the CDR3 is TGTGCCAGCAGCCAATCTTCGGGGCCTGCGAACACCGGGGAGCTGTTTTTT.

The table lists this clonotype with a few counts. The CDR3: CASRDADYSQRAQYF. CDR3 DNA sequence: TGTGCCAGCAGGGATGCGGACTACTCCCAGAGGGCCCAGTACTTC. This chain links TRBV5-6 with TRBJ2-5; D perhaps matches TRBD2 (6 bases). There are 15 residues in the CDR3. Germline CDR1 SGHDT, CDR2 YYEEEE. The V and J ends lost 5 bases and 9 bases respectively, with 23 bases between them.

This clonotype was counted only a few times. The chain uses TRBV7-2 and TRBJ2-1, with TRBD1 as a possible D gene (6 bases). Germline V gene lookup returns CDR1 SGHTA and CDR2 FQGNSA. CDR3 length: 14 amino acids. Trimming removed 4 bases from V and 6 bases from J, with 13 bases in between. The CDR3 here is CASSSGQGRNEQFF. In DNA form, the CDR3 reads TGTGCCAGCAGCTCGGGACAAGGACGCAATGAGCAGTTCTTC.

In this sample, this clonotype turned up many times. This chain's CDR3 is CASSAGTGNSPLHF. CDR3 nucleotide sequence: TGTGCCAGCTCCGCCGGGACAGGGAATTCACCCCTCCACTTT. The chain has TRBV6-4 and TRBJ1-6, with TRBD1 matching 9 bases. CDR1 and CDR2 from the germline V gene are MRHNA and SNTAGT. V trimming: 8 bases; J trimming: 7 bases; junction bases outside the gene matches: 6. This CDR3 is 14 amino acids long.

This clonotype occurred a few times. The chain couples TRBV7-3 to TRBJ1-3; D possibly corresponds to TRBD1 (5 bases). The germline V and J ends were trimmed by 5 bases and 1 base, with 6 bases remaining between them. CDR1 is SGHTA, CDR2 FQGTGA, per germline. The CDR3 contains 13 residues. In DNA, the CDR3 is TGTGCCAGCAGCGGGGGTTCTGGAAACACCATATATTTT. It yields the protein CASSGGSGNTIYF.

This clonotype was observed many times. The J gene is TRBJ2-6, the V gene TRBV9; 9 bases agree with TRBD2. The CDR3 loop spans 17 amino acids. V was clipped by 1 base and J by 1 base; unmatched bases: 3. CDR1 and CDR2 (germline): SGDLS, YYNGEE. CDR3 nucleotides: TGTGCCAGCAGCGTACTAGCGGGGAGGTCTGGGGCCAACGTCCTGACTTTC. Translating gives CASSVLAGRSGANVLTF.

The sample holds many counts of this clonotype. The chain carries TRBV24-1 and TRBJ2-5, with D perhaps matching TRBD1 or TRBD2 (5 bases each). Looked up from germline, CDR1 is KGHDR and CDR2 is SFDVKD. This CDR3 spans 13 amino acids. Trimming removed 3 bases at V and 5 bases at J, with 9 bases between. The CDR3 protein is CATSDRWGETQYF. The CDR3 DNA is TGTGCCACCAGTGATCGGTGGGGGGAGACCCAGTACTTC.